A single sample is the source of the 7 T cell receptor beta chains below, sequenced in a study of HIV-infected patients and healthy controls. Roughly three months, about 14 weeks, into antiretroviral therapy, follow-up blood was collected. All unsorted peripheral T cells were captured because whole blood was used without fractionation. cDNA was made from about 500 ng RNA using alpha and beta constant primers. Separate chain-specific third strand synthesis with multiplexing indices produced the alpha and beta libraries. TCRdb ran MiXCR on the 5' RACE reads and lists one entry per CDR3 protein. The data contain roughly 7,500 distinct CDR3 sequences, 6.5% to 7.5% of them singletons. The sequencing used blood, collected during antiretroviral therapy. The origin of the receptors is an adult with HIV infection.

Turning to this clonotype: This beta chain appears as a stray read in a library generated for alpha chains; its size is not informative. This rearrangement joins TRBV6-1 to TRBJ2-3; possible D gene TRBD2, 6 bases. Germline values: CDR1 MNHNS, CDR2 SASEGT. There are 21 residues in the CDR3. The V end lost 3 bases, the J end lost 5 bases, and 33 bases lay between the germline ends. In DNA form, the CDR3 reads TGTGCCAGCAGTGACGAAGACCCCAGATATATAGTTTCGCGGGGTGTAGATACGCAGTATTTT. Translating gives CASSDEDPRYIVSRGVDTQYF.

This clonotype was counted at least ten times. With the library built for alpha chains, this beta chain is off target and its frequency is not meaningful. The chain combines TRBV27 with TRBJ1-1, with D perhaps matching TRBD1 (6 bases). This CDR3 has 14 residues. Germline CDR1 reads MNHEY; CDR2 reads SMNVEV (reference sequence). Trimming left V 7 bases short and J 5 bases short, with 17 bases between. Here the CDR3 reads CASIMRRGGTEAFF. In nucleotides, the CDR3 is TGTGCCAGCATTATGCGTAGGGGGGGAACTGAAGCTTTCTTT.

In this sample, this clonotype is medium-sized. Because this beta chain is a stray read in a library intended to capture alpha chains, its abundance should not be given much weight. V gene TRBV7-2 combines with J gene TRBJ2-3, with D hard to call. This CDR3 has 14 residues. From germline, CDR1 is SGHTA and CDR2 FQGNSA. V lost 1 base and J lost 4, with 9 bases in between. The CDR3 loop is CASSLGILADTQYF. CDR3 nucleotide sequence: TGTGCCAGCAGCTTAGGGATTTTGGCAGATACGCAGTATTTT.

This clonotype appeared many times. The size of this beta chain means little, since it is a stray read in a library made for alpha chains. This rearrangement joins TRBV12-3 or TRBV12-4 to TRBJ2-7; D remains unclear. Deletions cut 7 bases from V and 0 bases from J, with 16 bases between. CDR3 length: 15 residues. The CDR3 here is CASTRAGFPSYEQYF. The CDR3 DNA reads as TGTGCCAGCACCCGGGCAGGATTTCCCTCCTACGAGCAGTACTTC.

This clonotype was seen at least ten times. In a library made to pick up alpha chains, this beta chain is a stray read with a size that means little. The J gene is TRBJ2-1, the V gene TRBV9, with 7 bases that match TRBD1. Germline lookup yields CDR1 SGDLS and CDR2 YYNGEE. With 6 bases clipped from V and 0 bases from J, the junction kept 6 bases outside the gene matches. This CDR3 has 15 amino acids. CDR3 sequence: CASTIRDSSYNEQFF. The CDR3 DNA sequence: TGTGCCAGCACCATAAGGGACAGCTCCTACAATGAGCAGTTCTTC.

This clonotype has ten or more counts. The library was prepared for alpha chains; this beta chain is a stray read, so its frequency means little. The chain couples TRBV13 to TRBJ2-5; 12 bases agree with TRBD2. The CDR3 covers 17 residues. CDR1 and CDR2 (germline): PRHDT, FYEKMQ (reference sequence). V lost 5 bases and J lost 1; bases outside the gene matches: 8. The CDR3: CASSQTTSGGIQETQYF. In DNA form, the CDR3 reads TGTGCCAGCAGCCAGACGACTAGCGGGGGTATCCAAGAGACCCAGTACTTC.

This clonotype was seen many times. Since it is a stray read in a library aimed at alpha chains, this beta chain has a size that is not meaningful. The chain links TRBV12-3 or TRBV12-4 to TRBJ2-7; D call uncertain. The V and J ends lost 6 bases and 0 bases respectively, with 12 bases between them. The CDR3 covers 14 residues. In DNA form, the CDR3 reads TGTGCCAGCAGCCTAAACCCGAGCTCCTACGAGCAGTACTTC. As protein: CASSLNPSSYEQYF.